Following are 26 T cell receptor beta chains from one sample sequenced in a study of T cell responses to AZD1222 COVID-19 vaccine. Produced via immunoSEQ multiplex PCR; TCRdb's table is partial and in-frame only. The table lists 120,000 to 150,000 clones, about nine tenths of them singletons, with more than 1.5% in the top ten. The sequencing used peripheral blood, collected 28 days after the second AZD1222 dose. The source is an adult who received the AZD1222 COVID-19 vaccine.

Here the CDR3 DNA reads TGCGCCAGCAGCCCGGGGACTAGCGGGCTCTACAATGAGCAGTTCTTC. Amino acid sequence: CASSPGTSGLYNEQFF. The J gene is TRBJ2-1, the V gene TRBV5-1; 12 bases agree with TRBD2. J gave up 3 bases and V 4 bases, and 5 bases lay outside the gene matches. Germline CDR1 is SGHRS and CDR2 is YFSETQ. CDR3 length equals 16 residues.

The gene calls are TRBV7-6 and TRBJ2-7; 9 nucleotides line up with TRBD1. This CDR3 comprises 15 residues. The germline CDR1 and CDR2 sequences are SGHVS and FNYEAQ. Trimming cost V 4 bases and J 6 bases; bases outside gene matches: 10. CDR3: CASSSSGTGSAEQYF. CDR3 nucleotides: TGTGCCAGCAGCTCGTCCGGGACAGGGTCGGCCGAGCAGTACTTC. Full variable domain (missing parts from reference TRBV7-6 and TRBJ2-7): GAGVSQSPRYKVTKRGQDVALRCDPISGHVSLYWYRQALGQGPEFLTYFNYEAQQDKSGLPNDRFSAERPEGSISTLTIQRTEQRDSAMYRCASSSSGTGSAEQYFGPGTRLTVT.

The V call is TRBV9, the J call TRBJ2-7; 9 nucleotides agree with TRBD1. The CDR3 is made up of 14 amino acids. CDR1 is SGDLS, CDR2 YYNGEE, per germline. The J segment lost 5 bases and the V segment lost 3 bases, leaving 6 bases of the junction unmatched. The CDR3 DNA reads TGTGCCAGCAGCGAACAGGGGGCTTGGGACGAGCAGTACTTC. Encoded protein: CASSEQGAWDEQYF.

This clone was seen a few times. The chain joins TRBV7-6 to TRBJ2-5; D not resolved. The CDR3 spans 13 residues. The germline gives CDR1 SGHVS, CDR2 FNYEAQ. V dropped 5 bases and J dropped 0 bases, with 7 bases sitting between them. CDR3 sequence: CASSRADQETQYF. CDR3 DNA sequence: TGTGCCAGCAGCCGGGCCGACCAAGAGACCCAGTACTTC.

The J gene is TRBJ1-1, the V gene TRBV2; TRBD1 is a possible D gene (6 bases). The germline V and J ends were trimmed by 8 bases and 2 bases, with 12 bases remaining between them. The CDR3 contains 13 residues. CDR1 and CDR2 (germline): SNHLY, FYNNEI. The CDR3 here is CASSSGVNTEAFF. In DNA, the CDR3 is TGTGCCAGCTCCTCAGGGGTAAACACTGAAGCTTTCTTT.

This rearrangement joins TRBV5-6 to TRBJ2-6; D call uncertain. Trimming shortened V by 1 base and J by 0 bases, and 5 bases separated the two germline ends. Germline V lookup: CDR1 SGHDT, CDR2 YYEEEE. This CDR3 region has 15 residues. Here the CDR3 reads CASSLIPSGANVLTF. CDR3 nucleotides: TGTGCCAGCAGCTTGATTCCCTCTGGGGCCAACGTCCTGACTTTC.

This clone was observed once. J is TRBJ2-1 and V is TRBV6-1; 9 bases map to TRBD2. The germline V gene has CDR1 MNHNS and CDR2 SASEGT. The CDR3 has 17 residues. The V segment lost 3 bases and the J segment 1 base; nucleotides outside the gene matches: 7. CDR3 loop: CASSEAAGGASYNEQFF. CDR3 nucleotide sequence: TGTGCCAGCAGTGAGGCGGCGGGGGGGGCTTCCTACAATGAGCAGTTCTTC.

About this clone: The junction does not match germline at one end; this may be a read error. V usage is TRBV7-7 and J usage is TRBJ2-2; D is possibly TRBD2 (5 bases). Germline V gives CDR1 SSHAT, CDR2 FNYEAQ (reference sequence). The CDR3 is 15 amino acids. The CDR3 spells CASSLGRANTGELFF. The DNA for the CDR3 is TGTGCTAGCAGCTTAGGGAGAGCGAACACCGGGGAGCTGTTTTTT.

V gene TRBV6-4 combines with J gene TRBJ2-3, with TRBD2 matching 12 bases. V shed 4 bases, J shed 1 base, and the junction held 0 bases outside the gene matches. This CDR3 spans 15 amino acids. Per the germline V gene, CDR1 is MRHNA and CDR2 is SNTAGT. The CDR3 region is CASSGLAGGTDTQYF. CDR3 DNA: TGTGCCAGCAGTGGACTAGCGGGGGGCACAGATACGCAGTATTTT.

Remarks on this clone: A much larger clonotype is one base distant, so this may be a read error. CDR3 DNA: TGTGCCAGCAGTGACAGCCCCTACGAGCAGTACTTC. This sequence encodes CASSDSPYEQYF. This sequence joins TRBV6-2 or TRBV6-3 and TRBJ2-7, with a tentative D call TRBD1 (5 bases). The CDR3 is 12 residues long. Trimming removed 5 bases at V and 2 bases at J, with 7 bases between. Germline assignment: CDR1 MNHEY and CDR2 SVGEGT.

The chain employs TRBV7-9 and TRBJ1-1, with unresolved D. This CDR3 spans 15 amino acids. Per germline, CDR1 SEHNR and CDR2 FQNEAQ (reference sequence). V shed 3 bases and J shed 7 bases, with 18 bases lying between them. CDR3 in amino acids: CASSFKGYKGNEAFF. DNA of the CDR3: TGTGCCAGCAGCTTCAAGGGCTATAAGGGAAATGAAGCTTTCTTT.

The chain has TRBV3-1 (or the pseudogene TRBV3-2) and TRBJ2-1; no clear D. This CDR3 contains 13 residues. CDR1 LGHDT and CDR2 YNNKEL come from the germline V gene (reference sequence). The ends were cut back, 5 bases at V and 3 bases at J, with 8 bases in the middle. The CDR3 region has the DNA TGTGCCAGCAGCTACTACCTCTACAATGAGCAGTTCTTC. Translating gives CASSYYLYNEQFF.

This clone was found once. The chain links TRBV3-1 (or the pseudogene TRBV3-2) to TRBJ2-2; D perhaps matches TRBD2 (6 bases). The CDR3 has 15 residues. Germline V gives CDR1 LGHDT, CDR2 YNNKEL (reference sequence). V was pared by 2 bases and J by 0 bases, with 7 bases between. The chain's CDR3 is CASSQWGANTGELFF. The CDR3 DNA sequence: TGTGCCAGCAGCCAATGGGGGGCGAACACCGGGGAGCTGTTTTTT.

This clone was recorded only once. The chain carries TRBV2 and TRBJ1-1; 7 nucleotides agree with TRBD1. Germline assignment: CDR1 SNHLY and CDR2 FYNNEI. The CDR3 is made up of 14 amino acids. J lost 1 base, V lost 5 bases, and 4 bases had no gene match. As DNA, the CDR3 is TGTGCCAGCAGTTTGACAGGGACGAACACTGAAGCTTTCTTT. It codes for CASSLTGTNTEAFF.

The V and J genes are TRBV9 and TRBJ1-1, with D tentatively TRBD1 (5 bases). Per germline, CDR1 SGDLS and CDR2 YYNGEE. V lost 4 bases, J lost 7 bases, and 23 bases lay in between. The CDR3 contains 16 residues. The CDR3 nucleotides read TGTGCCAGCAGCCCGAGAGGGGACGGGGCATTCGGTGAAGCTTTCTTT. Protein: CASSPRGDGAFGEAFF. Together with reference TRBV9 and TRBJ1-1, the CDR3 gives the full variable domain: DSGVTQTPKHLITATGQRVTLRCSPRSGDLSVYWYQQSLDQGLQFLIQYYNGEERAKGNILERFSAQQFPDLHSELNLSSLELGDSALYFCASSPRGDGAFGEAFFGQGTRLTVV.

The chain links TRBV27 to TRBJ1-1; the match to TRBD1 covers 8 bases. The CDR3 length is 14 residues. CDR1 and CDR2 (germline): MNHEY, SMNVEV (reference sequence). Trimming at V came to 5 bases and at J to 1 base, leaving 3 bases not matched to a gene. CDR3 DNA sequence: TGTGCCAGCAGTGAGACAGGGGAGAACACTGAAGCTTTCTTT. The encoded protein is CASSETGENTEAFF.

This chain links TRBV20-1 with TRBJ2-7; tentatively, D is TRBD2 (5 bases). Per the germline V gene, CDR1 is DFQATT and CDR2 is SNEGSKA (reference sequence). The CDR3 covers 10 residues. The ends were cut back, 7 bases at V and 6 bases at J, with 10 bases in the middle. The CDR3: CSGSGGEQYF. CDR3 nucleotides: TGCAGTGGAAGCGGTGGCGAGCAGTACTTC.

The chain combines TRBV19 with TRBJ1-1; D is possibly TRBD1 (6 bases). CDR1 is LNHDA, CDR2 SQIVND, per germline (reference sequence). There are 11 residues in the CDR3. Trimming removed 8 bases from V and 5 bases from J, with 9 bases in between. The CDR3 DNA is TGTGCCAGTCAGGGGTATACTGAAGCTTTCTTT. Translation: CASQGYTEAFF. The full variable domain, rest sourced from reference TRBV19 and TRBJ1-1, is DGGITQSPKYLFRKEGQNVTLSCEQNLNHDAMYWYRQDPGQGLRLIYYSQIVNDFQKGDIAEGYSVSREKKESFPLTVTSAQKNPTAFYLCASQGYTEAFFGQGTRLTVV.

The gene calls are TRBV10-2 and TRBJ1-1, with TRBD1 matching 8 bases. The ends lost 7 bases at V and 5 bases at J; junction bases unmatched: 6. Germline CDR1 is WSHSY and CDR2 is SAAADI. The CDR3 contains 13 residues. The CDR3 sequence is CASTGTGLTEAFF. The CDR3 DNA reads TGCGCCAGCACCGGGACAGGCTTAACTGAAGCTTTCTTT.

V and J are TRBV11-2 and TRBJ1-1; no clear D gene. The CDR3 runs 14 residues. Trimming removed 5 bases at V and 1 base at J, with 11 bases between. Germline loops: CDR1 SGHAT, CDR2 FQNNGV. The CDR3 DNA reads TGTGCCAGCAGCCCCTTACGCGGGAACACTGAAGCTTTCTTT. Translating it yields CASSPLRGNTEAFF.

The genes are TRBV10-2 and TRBJ2-2; D is undetermined. The germline V and J ends were trimmed by 7 bases and 0 bases, with 6 bases remaining between them. This CDR3 contains 13 residues. The V gene's germline CDR1 is WSHSY and CDR2 SAAADI. The DNA of the CDR3 is TGCGCCAGCAACGGACCGAACACCGGGGAGCTGTTTTTT. Translated: CASNGPNTGELFF.

This clone was recorded only once. V is TRBV5-6 and J is TRBJ1-4, with 8 bases fitting TRBD1. V shed 5 bases and J 0 bases; nucleotides not matched to a gene: 3. Germline V gene data show CDR1 as SGHDT and CDR2 as YYEEEE. The CDR3 is 15 residues long. In nucleotides, the CDR3 is TGTGCCAGCAGTTTGACAGGGGCAACTAATGAAAAACTGTTTTTT. It specifies CASSLTGATNEKLFF.

This rearrangement joins TRBV7-8 to TRBJ1-1; 12 nucleotides align to TRBD1. This CDR3 is built from 16 residues. The germline V gene has CDR1 SGHVS and CDR2 FQNEAQ. After removal of 1 base from V and 5 bases from J, the junction contained 5 bases not matched to a gene. CDR3 protein: CASSLEGQGARTEAFF. The CDR3 DNA reads TGTGCCAGCAGCTTAGAGGGACAGGGGGCGCGTACTGAAGCTTTCTTT. Combining the CDR3 with reference TRBV7-8 and TRBJ1-1 gives the whole variable domain GAGVSQSPRYKVAKRGQDVALRCDPISGHVSLFWYQQALGQGPEFLTYFQNEAQLDKSGLPSDRFFAERPEGSVSTLKIQRTQQEDSAVYLCASSLEGQGARTEAFFGQGTRLTVV.

This clone appeared a single time. This chain links TRBV5-1 with TRBJ2-2; 7 bases are shared with TRBD1. Trimming at V came to 7 bases and at J to 5 bases, leaving 5 bases not matched to a gene. This CDR3 comprises 13 residues. Germline V gene sequence: CDR1 SGHRS, CDR2 YFSETQ. This CDR3 reads CASRQGRTGELFF. The CDR3 DNA reads as TGCGCCAGCCGACAGGGTCGGACCGGGGAGCTGTTTTTT.

This CDR3 is CSAASTGRTDTQYF. The DNA of the CDR3 is TGCAGCGCCGCCTCGACGGGGCGGACAGATACGCAGTATTTT. The chain employs TRBV29-1 and TRBJ2-3, with D tentatively TRBD1 or TRBD2 (5 bases each). The CDR3 sequence is 14 residues long. Germline values: CDR1 SQVTM, CDR2 ANQGSEA. Trimming removed 7 bases from V and 3 bases from J, with 17 bases in between.

The chain combines TRBV19 with TRBJ2-2; maybe TRBD2 (5 bases). The CDR3 is 15 amino acids. The germline V gene has CDR1 LNHDA and CDR2 SQIVND (reference sequence). Trimming took off 7 bases at V and 7 bases at J, with 19 bases between the two ends. The CDR3, as DNA: TGTGCCAGTAAGAACCCAGGACTTAGGGTCGGGGAGCTGTTTTTT. This translates into CASKNPGLRVGELFF.